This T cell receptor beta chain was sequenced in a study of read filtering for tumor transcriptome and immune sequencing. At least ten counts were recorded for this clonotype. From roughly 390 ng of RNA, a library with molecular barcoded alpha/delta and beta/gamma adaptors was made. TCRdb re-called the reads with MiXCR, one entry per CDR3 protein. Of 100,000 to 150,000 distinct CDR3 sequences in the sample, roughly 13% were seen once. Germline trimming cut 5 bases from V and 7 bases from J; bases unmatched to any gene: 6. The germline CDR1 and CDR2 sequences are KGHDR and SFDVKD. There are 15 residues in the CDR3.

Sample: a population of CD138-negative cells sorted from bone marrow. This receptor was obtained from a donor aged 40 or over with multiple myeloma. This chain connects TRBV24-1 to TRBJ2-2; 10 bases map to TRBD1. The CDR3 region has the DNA TGTGCCACCAGTGCGACAGGGGGCAAGAACGGGGAGCTGTTTTTT. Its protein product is CATSATGGKNGELFF.